This is a list of T cell receptor beta chains from one sample in a study of cytotoxic CD8 clonotypes in ibrutinib-treated CLL. The repertoire was sequenced with immunoSEQ multiplex PCR; TCRdb's copy has only in-frame clones and lacks some. This table has about 200,000 clones, around 72% appearing once. The material sequenced was PBMCs, taken after 24 months of ibrutinib treatment. These receptors were obtained from a human donor with chronic lymphocytic leukemia. CDR3s include the opening cysteine and the closing phenylalanine or tryptophan. The order of the fields is J gene, D gene, clone size, V gene, CDR3 protein, CDR3 DNA. The D gene is left open where the match is weak. Size values are once, few and many counts, or a class for expanded clones, and some rows have none.

>TRBJ2-4|NA|once|TRBV28
CASSSPGVLAKNIQYF
TGTGCCAGCAGCAGCCCTGGGGTCTTGGCCAAAAACATTCAGTACTTC
>TRBJ2-1|TRBD2|NA|TRBV7-2
CASGPSREDNEQFF
TGTGCCAGCGGCCCCTCGCGGGAGGACAATGAGCAGTTCTTC
>TRBJ2-5|NA|NA|TRBV19
CASSPQLRHRGREETQYF
TGTGCCAGTAGTCCACAGCTGCGACATCGAGGCCGAGAGGAGACCCAGTACTTC
>TRBJ2-7|NA|NA|TRBV6-1
CARSEAVITYEQYF
TGTGCCCGCAGTGAAGCCGTTATCACCTACGAGCAGTACTTC
>TRBJ2-5|NA|NA|TRBV27
CASSTNRREETQYF
TGTGCCAGCAGTACAAACCGCAGGGAAGAGACCCAGTACTTC
>TRBJ2-2|TRBD1|few|TRBV30
CAWSGQGYTGELFF
TGTGCCTGGAGTGGACAGGGGTACACCGGGGAGCTGTTTTTT
>TRBJ2-3|NA|NA|TRBV6-5
CASSRQPRTDTQYF
TGTGCCAGCAGCAGACAGCCCCGCACAGATACGCAGTATTTT
>TRBJ2-7|NA|NA|TRBV19
CASSIGGGSYEQYF
TGTGCCAGTAGTATAGGAGGCGGCTCCTACGAGCAGTACTTC
>TRBJ1-5|NA|NA|TRBV10-1
CASGGDGQPQHF
TGCGCCAGCGGGGGCGACGGTCAGCCCCAGCATTTT
>TRBJ1-1|NA|NA|TRBV6-5
CATNLLANTEAFF
TGTGCCACCAACCTTTTGGCGAACACTGAAGCTTTCTTT
>TRBJ2-2|TRBD2|NA|TRBV9
CASSPKLAGGPRGELFF
TGTGCCAGCAGCCCTAAACTAGCGGGAGGCCCCAGGGGGGAGCTGTTTTTT
>TRBJ2-7|TRBD2|NA|TRBV4-3
CASSQDRGTSGVSEQYF
TGCGCCAGCAGCCAAGATCGGGGCACTAGCGGGGTGTCAGAGCAGTACTTC
>TRBJ2-1|TRBD1|NA|TRBV27
CASRVGGQGINEQFF
TGTGCCAGCAGGGTAGGGGGACAGGGGATAAATGAGCAGTTCTTC
>TRBJ2-7|NA|few|TRBV7-2
CASSVTASPTRIYEQYF
TGTGCCAGCAGCGTAACCGCGTCTCCGACTAGGATCTACGAGCAGTACTTC
>TRBJ2-6|TRBD1|few|TRBV30
CAGQGSSGANVLTF
TGTGCCGGACAGGGCAGCTCTGGGGCCAACGTCCTGACTTTC
>TRBJ2-2|TRBD1|NA|TRBV7-6
CASSLDLGQENTGELFF
TGTGCCAGCAGCTTAGACTTGGGACAGGAGAACACCGGGGAGCTGTTTTTT
>TRBJ2-2|TRBD2|NA|TRBV30
CAWTSGSRTGELFF
TGTGCCTGGACTAGCGGGAGCCGCACCGGGGAGCTGTTTTTT
>TRBJ2-1|TRBD2|many|TRBV11-3
CASSSRGGWGGSSYNEQFF
TGTGCCAGCAGCTCCCGGGGAGGTTGGGGGGGAAGCTCCTACAATGAGCAGTTCTTC
>TRBJ2-5|NA|NA|TRBV2
CASSLNRETQYF
TGTGCCAGCAGCCTAAATAGGGAGACCCAGTACTTC
>TRBJ2-4|TRBD2|NA|TRBV10-3
CAISGWASGDIQYF
TGTGCCATCAGTGGCTGGGCTAGCGGGGACATTCAGTACTTC
>TRBJ2-7|NA|NA|TRBV14
CASSQPITYEQYF
TGTGCCAGCAGCCAACCTATCACCTACGAGCAGTACTTC
>TRBJ2-7|NA|few|TRBV4-1
CASSQQRASSYEQYF
TGCGCCAGCAGCCAACAGCGGGCGAGCTCCTACGAGCAGTACTTC
>TRBJ2-7|NA|NA|TRBV6-5
CASSLDQRYEQYF
TGTGCCAGCAGTCTGGACCAGAGATACGAGCAGTACTTC
>TRBJ1-4|TRBD1|NA|TRBV5-1
CASGQTGNNEKLFF
TGCGCCAGCGGCCAGACAGGGAATAATGAAAAACTGTTTTTT
>TRBJ2-2|TRBD2|NA|TRBV9
CASSRTTGGTGELFF
TGTGCCAGCAGCAGAACGACGGGGGGCACCGGGGAGCTGTTTTTT
>TRBJ2-1|TRBD2|NA|TRBV7-9
CASAAGVELSYNEQFF
TGTGCCAGCGCCGCGGGGGTGGAGCTTTCCTACAATGAGCAGTTCTTC
>TRBJ2-2|TRBD2|NA|TRBV29-1
CSVELADSNTGELFF
TGCAGCGTTGAACTAGCGGACTCGAACACCGGGGAGCTGTTTTTT
>TRBJ1-2|NA|NA|TRBV28
CASSFRGVGFYGYTF
TGTGCCAGCAGTTTTAGGGGGGTAGGGTTCTATGGCTACACCTTC
>TRBJ1-2|TRBD1|NA|TRBV7-6
CASNPYPGQGGYTF
TGTGCCAGCAACCCATACCCGGGACAGGGCGGCTACACCTTC
>TRBJ1-4|NA|NA|TRBV2
CASSGDLYGEKLFF
TGTGCCAGCAGTGGGGACCTCTACGGAGAAAAACTGTTTTTT
>TRBJ2-7|TRBD1|NA|TRBV9
CASRTSGTAYEQYF
TGTGCCAGCAGAACCTCCGGGACAGCCTACGAGCAGTACTTC
>TRBJ1-2|NA|NA|TRBV4-3
CASSQEAGYGYTF
TGCGCCAGCAGCCAAGAGGCGGGGTATGGCTACACCTTC
>TRBJ2-2|NA|once|TRBV18
CASSPAAGELFF
TGTGCCAGCTCACCGGCGGCCGGGGAGCTGTTTTTT
>TRBJ1-1|NA|NA|TRBV6-1
CASTVRGREGAFF
TGTGCCAGCACCGTCCGGGGCCGGGAGGGAGCTTTCTTT
>TRBJ2-7|TRBD1|once|TRBV10-3
CAIRKTGAGDEQYF
TGTGCCATCAGGAAGACAGGGGCCGGGGACGAGCAGTACTTC
>TRBJ2-1|TRBD2|NA|TRBV30
CAWTPLAGSYNEQFF
TGTGCCTGGACCCCCCTAGCGGGATCTTACAATGAGCAGTTCTTC
>TRBJ2-1|NA|few|TRBV7-2
CASSFIGSEQFF
TGTGCCAGCAGCTTCATCGGTTCTGAGCAGTTCTTC
>TRBJ2-5|NA|NA|TRBV2
CASSEVGYQETQYF
TGTGCCAGCAGTGAAGTTGGGTACCAAGAGACCCAGTACTTC
>TRBJ1-2|NA|NA|TRBV30
CAWSTQGYGYTF
TGTGCCTGGAGTACGCAGGGTTATGGCTACACCTTC
>TRBJ1-2|NA|few|TRBV11-2
CASSSVASTYGYTF
TGTGCCAGCAGCTCGGTGGCCAGCACCTATGGCTACACCTTC
>TRBJ2-5|NA|NA|TRBV21-1
CASSYRVGYF
TGTGCCAGCAGTTACAGGGTAGGTTACTTC
>TRBJ2-7|NA|NA|TRBV4-3
CASSPRTGVFYEQYF
TGCGCCAGCAGCCCCCGAACGGGGGTTTTCTACGAGCAGTACTTC
>TRBJ1-2|NA|few|TRBV4-3
CASSQDIGPWGDYGYTF
TGCGCCAGCAGCCAAGACATAGGACCCTGGGGGGACTATGGCTACACCTTC
>TRBJ2-1|NA|NA|TRBV7-8
CASSPRITGPFNEQFF
TGTGCCAGCAGCCCACGTATAACGGGACCTTTCAATGAGCAGTTCTTC
>TRBJ1-3|NA|NA|TRBV18
CASSPDPSSGNTIYF
TGTGCCAGCTCCCCTGATCCGAGCTCTGGAAACACCATATATTTT
>TRBJ2-3|TRBD2|NA|TRBV18
CASSPTSGGTDTQYF
TGTGCCAGCTCACCGACTAGCGGGGGCACAGATACGCAGTATTTT
>TRBJ1-2|TRBD1|few|TRBV4-2
CASSQVAGQPSLYGYTF
TGTGCCAGCAGCCAAGTCGCGGGACAGCCCTCTTTGTATGGCTACACCTTC
>TRBJ2-3|TRBD2|NA|TRBV4-2
CASSPRLAGHTDTQYF
TGTGCCAGCAGCCCCCGACTAGCGGGACACACAGATACGCAGTATTTT
>TRBJ1-2|TRBD1|many|TRBV7-9
CASSLGTGFGYTF
TGTGCCAGCAGCTTAGGGACAGGGTTTGGCTACACCTTC
>TRBJ2-3|NA|NA|TRBV27
CASSKPTDTQYF
TGTGCCAGCAGCAAACCGACAGATACGCAGTATTTT